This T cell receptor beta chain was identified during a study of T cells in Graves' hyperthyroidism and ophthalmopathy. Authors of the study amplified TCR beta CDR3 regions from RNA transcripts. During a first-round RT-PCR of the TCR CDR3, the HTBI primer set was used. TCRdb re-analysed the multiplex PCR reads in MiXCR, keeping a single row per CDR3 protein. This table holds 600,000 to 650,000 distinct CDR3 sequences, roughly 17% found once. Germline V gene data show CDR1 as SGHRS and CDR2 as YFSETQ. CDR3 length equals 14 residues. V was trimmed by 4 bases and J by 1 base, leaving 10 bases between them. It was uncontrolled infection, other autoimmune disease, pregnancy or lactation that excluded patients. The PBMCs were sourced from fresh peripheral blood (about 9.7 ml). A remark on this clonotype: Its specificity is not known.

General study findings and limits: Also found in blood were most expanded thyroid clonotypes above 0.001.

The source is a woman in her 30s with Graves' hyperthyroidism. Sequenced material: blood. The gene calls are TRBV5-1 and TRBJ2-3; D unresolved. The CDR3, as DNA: TGCGCCAGCAGCATAACGGGCGGCACAGATACGCAGTATTTT. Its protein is CASSITGGTDTQYF.